These 9 T cell receptor beta chains were all obtained from the same sample, sequenced in a study of regulatory T cells in long-lasting Graves disease. The sample's time point: newly diagnosed GD, antithyroid drugs for less than 3 months. From PBMCs, RNA was extracted and then used to make the TCR library. CDR3-region Arm-PCR and iRepertoire HTBI primers produced the TCR beta libraries. TCRdb called the multiplex PCR reads again in MiXCR, with one record for every CDR3 protein. The repertoire holds hundreds of thousands of distinct CDR3 sequences, with approximately 15% as singletons. This sample also appeared in a second study, on T cells in Graves' hyperthyroidism and ophthalmopathy.

This specimen consisted of peripheral blood mononuclear cells (PBMCs), obtained at new diagnosis, from a patient treated with antithyroid drugs. The source is a woman aged 30 to 39 with Graves disease.

The chain employs TRBV19 and TRBJ1-5; no definite D call. Trimming stripped 3 bases from V and 4 bases from J, with 7 bases between. Germline V gives CDR1 LNHDA, CDR2 SQIVND (reference sequence). This CDR3 is 13 amino acids long. Here the CDR3 reads CASSISPNQPQHF. In DNA, the CDR3 is TGTGCCAGTAGTATTTCCCCAAATCAGCCCCAGCATTTT.

This clonotype showed up many times. The chain carries TRBV7-2 and TRBJ2-7; 7 nucleotides match TRBD2. V lost 1 base and J lost 0; bases outside the gene matches: 3. The germline V gene encodes CDR1 SGHTA and CDR2 FQGNSA. The length of the CDR3 is 15 residues. Here the CDR3 DNA reads TGTGCCAGCAGCTTAGGCGGGAGTAACTCCTACGAGCAGTACTTC. Translated: CASSLGGSNSYEQYF.

This clonotype was seen a handful of times. V usage is TRBV28 and J usage is TRBJ2-5, with D perhaps TRBD1 (6 bases). Germline CDR1 MDHEN, CDR2 SYDVKM. The V end was cut by 6 bases, the J end by 5 bases, with 19 bases between. The CDR3 is 15 residues long. The CDR3 DNA reads as TGTGCCAGCAGCACTCTAGACAGGCTCGGGGAGACCCAGTACTTC. It encodes CASSTLDRLGETQYF.

This clonotype is a singleton in its sample. Being one base from a much bigger clone, this may be a read error. This chain uses TRBV6-5 with TRBJ1-1; D gene uncertain. Germline CDR1 MNHEY, CDR2 SVGAGI. The CDR3 extends over 16 amino acids. The V end lost 0 bases, the J end lost 0 bases, and 11 bases lay between the germline ends. The CDR3 bases are TGTGCCAGCAGTTACTCGAAGGATGGGTTGAACACTGAAGCTTTCTTT. Amino acid sequence: CASSYSKDGLNTEAFF.

The chain couples TRBV24-1 to TRBJ2-7, with D possibly matching TRBD1 (5 bases). CDR3 length: 12 residues. Trimming pared 5 bases from V and 3 bases from J, leaving 7 bases between. Looked up from germline, CDR1 is KGHDR and CDR2 is SFDVKD. This CDR3 reads CATSGDSYEQYF. CDR3 nucleotides: TGTGCCACCAGTGGAGACAGCTACGAGCAGTACTTC.

The sample holds many counts of this clonotype. The rearrangement uses TRBV30 and TRBJ1-6; no definite D call. V was shortened by 5 bases and J by 7 bases, with 12 bases between the two germline ends. This CDR3 has 13 residues. Germline values: CDR1 GTSNPN, CDR2 SVGIG (reference sequence). This chain's CDR3 is CAWRGQRNSPLHF. CDR3 bases: TGTGCCTGGCGTGGCCAACGGAATTCACCCCTCCACTTT.

Ten or more counts support this clonotype. The V call is TRBV7-2, the J call TRBJ2-3, with 11 bases matching TRBD2. With 6 bases clipped from V and 0 bases from J, the junction kept 5 bases outside the gene matches. Germline lookup yields CDR1 SGHTA and CDR2 FQGNSA. There are 16 residues in the CDR3. CDR3 sequence reads: CASRASGRTSTDTQYF. The CDR3 bases are TGTGCCAGCAGGGCTAGCGGGAGGACTAGCACAGATACGCAGTATTTT. The entire variable domain, with the rest obtained from reference TRBV7-2 and TRBJ2-3, is as follows: GAGVSQSPSNKVTEKGKDVELRCDPISGHTALYWYRQSLGQGLEFLIYFQGNSAPDKSGLPSDRFSAERTGGSVSTLTIQRTQQEDSAVYLCASRASGRTSTDTQYFGPGTRLTVL.

This clonotype was picked up many times. CDR3 protein: CASSRPQSPNSPLHF. The CDR3 coding sequence is TGTGCCAGCAGTCGCCCACAGAGCCCTAATTCACCCCTCCACTTT. The chain has TRBV28 and TRBJ1-6; D unresolved. Trimming left V 5 bases short and J 6 bases short, with 14 bases between. CDR3 length: 15 amino acids. Per the germline V gene, CDR1 is MDHEN and CDR2 is SYDVKM.

The chain links TRBV7-9 to TRBJ2-1; no reliable D call. V shed 5 bases and J shed 1 base, with 12 bases lying between them. The CDR3 is 15 residues long. From germline, CDR1 is SEHNR and CDR2 FQNEAQ (reference sequence). The CDR3 spells CASSVAGDSYNEQFF. CDR3 coding DNA: TGTGCCAGCAGCGTGGCTGGCGATTCCTACAATGAGCAGTTCTTC.